This note documents a single T cell receptor (beta chain) sequence. There is no known antigen for this receptor. There are no base qualities to consult, and no much larger clone falls within one base. Preparation of the library involved 5' RACE. Sequenced on an Illumina HiSeq 2500. A second about 7 to 11 cycle PCR used a sample-barcoded 5' primer and a J-beta primer mix. A unique molecular identifier was introduced onto each TCR beta cDNA molecule by a template-switch 5' adaptor carrying 12 random nucleotides. Each sample yielded at least 3 million CDR3-containing paired-end reads. The Mint cDNA synthesis kit, primed by a TRBC-specific oligonucleotide, was used to synthesize first-strand cDNA from all RNA. Following uracil-DNA glycosylase treatment, all cDNA underwent a first 18-cycle PCR with the universal primers M1SS and BC2_uni_R. Concerning the study's data processing: Each sample was normalized by randomly selecting 1 million high-quality reads, each carrying a distinct molecular identifier. Reads sharing molecular identifiers were discarded rather than binned into consensus sequences. MiTCR, set to a Q25 quality threshold and the strictest error-elimination algorithm, was used for CDR3 identification, clonotype clustering and error correction. A nonparametric unseen species model with Euler transformation was used to estimate a lower bound on total TCR beta diversity. TCRdb applied fastp at Q25 and MiXCR to the public reads, then kept only in-frame beta chains. Every distinct CDR3 protein forms one entry, paired with its most common genes and DNA. The V and J calls, along with clone size, are taken from TCRdb and not from the paper's own processing. For this sample the table gives about 750,000 distinct CDR3 sequences, of which about 55% were detected only once. Roughly 40% of the sample lies in the top ten.

These data are taken from a study of blood T cells in healthy people across ages (dated by TCRdb to the mid-2010s). About the study as a whole: In model experiments, template switching captured about one uniquely barcoded TCR beta cDNA molecule for every two T cells. Using deep sequencing normalized with unique cDNA molecular identifiers, the study measured how TCR beta repertoire diversity changes with age. Four age groups were formed from the donors: young (average roughly 15 years), middle-aged (around 40), aged (roughly 58) and long-lived (about 75). To avoid experimental bias, donors of different ages were randomly spread across the sequencing lanes. Using the same blood draw, the study looked at two additional independent replicas of 1 million unique cDNA reads for two donors, one aged 18 to 29 and the other aged 80 or older.

Systemically healthy Caucasian individuals from Russia, over 30 in total and aged roughly 6 to 100 years, were included as donors. Each donor gave around 9.8 milliliters of peripheral blood, collected into EDTA-treated Vacutainer tubes. Ficoll-Paque density-gradient centrifugation was used to isolate PBMCs, with at least 6.5 million per sample. Total RNA, at least 6 micrograms per sample, was extracted from PBMCs with Trizol reagent. Naive CD45RAhigh/CD27high T cell percentages were measured by flow cytometry on a PBMC aliquot from every donor. The full study reports these points: Bulk unsorted PBMC profiling prevented conclusive comparison of naive and antigen-experienced compartments. Compared with the aged group, the long-lived group had more naive CD4+ T cells, fewer expanded clones and increased TCR diversity, suggesting age selection. Estimates of total diversity from one million sequenced T cells were regarded as lower bounds and underestimates. There was a strong correlation between observed TCR beta diversity and the percentage of naive T cells measured by flow cytometry. Observed TCR beta diversity per million T cells fell roughly linearly with age, and a significant reduction was already apparent by age approximately 41. Donor CMV infection status was unknown, potentially confounding age-related changes in expanded clonotypes.

V is cut back by 4 bases and J by 5 bases, with 0 bases in the junction unmatched. Inclusive of the bounding cysteine and phenylalanine, the CDR3 is 14 residues long. Only the CDR3 region is kept as DNA, spanning 42 bases read in frame from base 1. Taken from the germline V gene, the CDR1 and CDR2 loops are SGHRS and YFSETQ. The sequenced sample consisted of blood. Recombination joined TRBV5-1 with TRBJ2-2; 12 bases in the junction line up with TRBD2. This TCR was recovered from an older man in good health. The base sequence is TGCGCCAGCAGCACTAGCGGGGGGACCGGGGAGCTGTTTTTT. It encodes CASSTSGGTGELFF.